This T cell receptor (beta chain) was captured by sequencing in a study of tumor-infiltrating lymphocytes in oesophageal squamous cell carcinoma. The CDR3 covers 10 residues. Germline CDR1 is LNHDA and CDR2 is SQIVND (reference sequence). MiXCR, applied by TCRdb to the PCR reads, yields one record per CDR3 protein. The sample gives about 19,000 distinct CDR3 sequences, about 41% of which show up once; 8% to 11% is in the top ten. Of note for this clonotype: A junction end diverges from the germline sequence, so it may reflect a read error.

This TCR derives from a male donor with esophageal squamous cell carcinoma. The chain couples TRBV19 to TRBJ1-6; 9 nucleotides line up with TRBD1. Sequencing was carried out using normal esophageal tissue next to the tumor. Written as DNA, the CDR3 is TGTGCCAGGGGGACAGGGATGCAGTACTTT. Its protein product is CARGTGMQYF.